The 32 T cell receptor beta chains listed next were all sequenced from one sample in a study of blood T cell repertoires in COVID-19. Sequencing used immunoSEQ multiplex PCR; TCRdb keeps in-frame clones, though not all of them. Seen here are roughly 160,000 clones, approximately 88% observed once, and the top ten hold 3.9%. Sequencing used peripheral blood. These TCRs come from a woman aged 55 to 70 who had recovered from COVID-19.

The chain recombines TRBV19 with TRBJ1-4; D remains ambiguous. Trimming took off 6 bases at V and 2 bases at J, with 7 bases between the two ends. The CDR3 consists of 13 residues. Germline V gene lookup returns CDR1 LNHDA and CDR2 SQIVND (reference sequence). CDR3 sequence reads: CASRRATNEKLFF. The CDR3 nucleotides read TGTGCCAGTAGGCGGGCCACTAATGAAAAACTGTTTTTT.

V and J are TRBV6-2 or TRBV6-3 and TRBJ1-5; D unresolved. This CDR3 spans 14 amino acids. The germline CDR1 and CDR2 sequences are MNHEY and SVGEGT. Deletions cut 6 bases from V and 0 bases from J, with 9 bases between. For the CDR3, the DNA is TGTGCCAGCAGCCCAACAGATAGCAATCAGCCCCAGCATTTT. Translation gives CASSPTDSNQPQHF.

This clone was recorded only once. One end of the junction fails to match germline, which may point to a read error. The V and J genes are TRBV5-5 and TRBJ2-3; 7 bases fit TRBD2. The CDR3 runs 15 residues. Germline CDR1 reads SGHKS; CDR2 reads YYEKEE (reference sequence). CDR3 bases: TGTGGCAGCAGCTTGCGGACGGGGGGTTTGGATACGCAGTATTTT. It translates to CGSSLRTGGLDTQYF. Full variable domain (missing parts from reference TRBV5-5 and TRBJ2-3): DAGVTQSPTHLIKTRGQQVTLRCSPISGHKSVSWYQQVLGQGPQFIFQYYEKEERGRGNFPDRFSARQFPNYSSELNVNALLLGDSALYLCGSSLRTGGLDTQYFGPGTRLTVL.

The rearrangement uses TRBV27 and TRBJ1-6; the match to TRBD1 covers 8 bases. V trimming: 0 bases; J trimming: 7 bases; junction bases outside the gene matches: 8. The CDR3 is 17 residues long. Germline V gene lookup returns CDR1 MNHEY and CDR2 SMNVEV (reference sequence). DNA of the CDR3: TGTGCCAGCAGTTTATCGCCCCGACAGGGGATAAATTCACCCCTCCACTTT. Translation gives CASSLSPRQGINSPLHF.

This rearrangement joins TRBV18 to TRBJ2-7; D is perhaps TRBD1 (5 bases). This CDR3 is built from 15 residues. V was clipped by 1 base and J by 4 bases, with 14 bases between them. Germline V gene data show CDR1 as KGHSH and CDR2 as LQKENI. The CDR3 bases are TGTGCCAGCTCACCACTAGGTGGGGCATCATACGAGCAGTACTTC. Its translation is CASSPLGGASYEQYF.

The chain joins TRBV3-1 (or the pseudogene TRBV3-2) to TRBJ1-1; the match to TRBD1 covers 7 bases. This CDR3 has 15 amino acids. Trimming took 0 bases from V and 4 from J; bases not matched to a gene: 5. CDR1 and CDR2 from the germline V gene are LGHDT and YNNKEL (reference sequence). In nucleotides, the CDR3 is TGTGCCAGCAGCCAAGATCCCGCAGGGGGCACTGAAGCTTTCTTT. It specifies CASSQDPAGGTEAFF.

J is TRBJ2-2 and V is TRBV28; TRBD2 aligns across 7 bases. The CDR3 totals 14 residues. V trimming: 5 bases; J trimming: 4 bases; junction bases outside the gene matches: 4. Germline V gives CDR1 MDHEN, CDR2 SYDVKM. The CDR3 coding sequence is TGTGCCAGCAGTCTGACTAGCCCCACCGGGGAGCTGTTTTTT. Translated: CASSLTSPTGELFF.

This chain links TRBV12-3 or TRBV12-4 with TRBJ2-1; TRBD2 matches at 12 bases. The CDR3 contains 13 residues. Trimming took 11 bases from V and 7 from J; bases not matched to a gene: 6. The CDR3 loop is CALRTSGMNEQFF. CDR3 sequence (DNA): TGTGCCTTAAGGACTAGCGGGATGAATGAGCAGTTCTTC.

CDR3 in DNA: TGTGCCAGCAGTTCGCAACAGGGTTGGTTAGAGACCCAGTACTTC. Residues: CASSSQQGWLETQYF. V gene TRBV6-5 combines with J gene TRBJ2-5; possible D gene TRBD1, 6 bases. The CDR3 is 15 amino acids. The V and J ends lost 4 bases and 4 bases respectively, with 16 bases between them. Per the germline V gene, CDR1 is MNHEY and CDR2 is SVGAGI.

The V and J genes are TRBV5-8 and TRBJ2-3; 7 bases align to TRBD2. With V trimmed by 1 base and J by 1 base, 6 bases remained unmatched. The V gene's germline CDR1 is SGHTS and CDR2 YDEGEE. This CDR3 contains 16 residues. The CDR3 DNA reads as TGTGCCAGCAGCTTGTTTGGACTAGTGGGCACAGATACGCAGTATTTT. Protein sequence: CASSLFGLVGTDTQYF.

The J gene is TRBJ2-7, the V gene TRBV6-5, with 7 bases aligning to TRBD1. The CDR3 extends over 14 amino acids. The V segment lost 0 bases and the J segment 2 bases; nucleotides outside the gene matches: 1. Per germline, CDR1 MNHEY and CDR2 SVGAGI. The CDR3 loop reads CASSYSGGPYEQYF. CDR3 nucleotides: TGTGCCAGCAGTTACTCAGGGGGCCCCTACGAGCAGTACTTC.

V is TRBV11-2 and J is TRBJ2-3, with 16 bases that match TRBD2. Germline CDR1 and CDR2: SGHAT and FQNNGV. V trimming: 3 bases; J trimming: 0 bases; junction bases outside the gene matches: 0. This CDR3 has 17 amino acids. In DNA, the CDR3 is TGTGCCAGCAGCTTGGGACTAGCGGGGGGGAGCACAGATACGCAGTATTTT. It is translated as CASSLGLAGGSTDTQYF.

This clone showed up just once. This sample also contains other DNA sequences that code for the same CDR3. This chain links TRBV5-1 with TRBJ2-5, with unresolved D. The germline V and J ends were trimmed by 2 bases and 2 bases, with 7 bases remaining between them. Germline V gene sequence: CDR1 SGHRS, CDR2 YFSETQ. The CDR3 is made up of 13 amino acids. The CDR3 loop reads CASSFRGQETQYF. The CDR3 DNA sequence: TGCGCCAGCAGCTTTAGAGGTCAAGAGACCCAGTACTTC.

In this sample, this clone turned up a few times. This chain joins TRBV5-4 and TRBJ1-2, with D possibly matching TRBD1 (6 bases). V lost 1 base and J 2 bases, leaving 15 bases between the germline ends. The CDR3 spans 16 residues. Germline loops: CDR1 SGHNT, CDR2 YYREEE (reference sequence). CDR3 bases: TGTGCCAGCAGCTTGTTAATGTCCACAGGGAACTATGGCTACACCTTC. Encoded protein: CASSLLMSTGNYGYTF.

The chain employs TRBV27 and TRBJ1-4, with D possibly TRBD1 on 5 matching bases. The CDR3 has 15 residues. Germline-derived CDR1 and CDR2 are MNHEY and SMNVEV (reference sequence). The V and J ends lost 6 bases and 0 bases respectively, with 11 bases between them. The chain's CDR3 is CASRKQVATNEKLFF. The DNA of the CDR3 is TGTGCCAGCAGAAAACAGGTTGCAACTAATGAAAAACTGTTTTTT.

The V call is TRBV18, the J call TRBJ1-1; possible D gene TRBD1, 5 bases. The CDR3 has 18 residues. V was clipped by 3 bases and J by 1 base, with 21 bases between them. Per germline, CDR1 KGHSH and CDR2 LQKENI. Here the CDR3 DNA reads TGTGCCAGCTCACCCCTCCTCTTCACTGACGGGGGGAACACTGAAGCTTTCTTT. It specifies CASSPLLFTDGGNTEAFF.

This chain uses TRBV28 with TRBJ1-2; the match to TRBD1 covers 8 bases. Germline loops: CDR1 MDHEN, CDR2 SYDVKM. CDR3 size: 15 residues. With 2 bases clipped from V and 8 bases from J, the junction kept 10 bases outside the gene matches. The CDR3 reads CASSLNPGQGRGYTF. DNA of the CDR3: TGTGCCAGCAGTTTAAACCCCGGACAGGGACGGGGCTACACCTTC.

The chain couples TRBV7-9 to TRBJ2-7, with a weak D call TRBD1 (5 bases). The V and J ends lost 5 bases and 4 bases respectively, with 15 bases between them. There are 14 residues in the CDR3. The V gene's germline CDR1 is SEHNR and CDR2 FQNEAQ (reference sequence). This CDR3 reads CASSATVGQYEQYF. The CDR3 region has the DNA TGTGCCAGCAGCGCCACGGTGGGGCAATACGAGCAGTACTTC.

In nucleotides, the CDR3 is TGTGCCTGGACTGCCAGGGCAGACACTGAAGCTTTCTTT. Encoded protein: CAWTARADTEAFF. This chain connects TRBV30 to TRBJ1-1, with D perhaps TRBD1 (5 bases). V was trimmed by 4 bases and J by 3 bases, leaving 12 bases between them. This CDR3 has 13 amino acids. Germline V gene sequence: CDR1 GTSNPN, CDR2 SVGIG (reference sequence).

The V and J genes are TRBV30 and TRBJ2-7; D gene unclear. This CDR3 has 14 residues. CDR1 and CDR2 (germline): GTSNPN, SVGIG (reference sequence). Trimming shortened V by 2 bases and J by 0 bases, and 11 bases separated the two germline ends. CDR3 protein: CAWSRQSGSYEQYF. The CDR3 DNA reads TGTGCCTGGAGTAGGCAGTCGGGCTCCTACGAGCAGTACTTC.

V usage is TRBV19 and J usage is TRBJ2-3; unclear D gene. Germline CDR1 reads LNHDA; CDR2 reads SQIVND (reference sequence). The CDR3 has 14 amino acids. V lost 2 bases, J lost 3 bases, and 9 bases lay in between. The CDR3 spells CASSILDGTDTQYF. As DNA, the CDR3 is TGTGCCAGTAGTATACTAGATGGGACAGATACGCAGTATTTT.

This clone was picked up one time. The V call is TRBV7-9, the J call TRBJ2-2; possible D gene TRBD1, 6 bases. The CDR3 runs to 15 residues. The germline V gene has CDR1 SEHNR and CDR2 FQNEAQ (reference sequence). V was pared by 0 bases and J by 4 bases, with 9 bases between. The CDR3 reads CASSLADRSTGELFF. CDR3 in DNA: TGTGCCAGCAGCTTAGCGGACAGATCCACCGGGGAGCTGTTTTTT.

The gene calls are TRBV12-3 or TRBV12-4 and TRBJ2-1, with a possible D match to TRBD1 (5 bases). V gave up 0 bases and J gave up 8 bases, with 8 bases separating them. This CDR3 is built from 13 residues. The CDR3 nucleotides read TGTGCCAGCAGTTTAGCAGGGGTGGATGAGCAGTTCTTC. Its translation: CASSLAGVDEQFF.

The V call is TRBV24-1, the J call TRBJ1-5, with 8 nucleotides matching TRBD1. CDR1 is KGHDR, CDR2 SFDVKD, per germline. Trimming at V came to 1 base and at J to 10 bases, leaving 2 bases not matched to a gene. This CDR3 contains 13 residues. CDR3 loop: CATSDLGTGPQHF. In DNA form, the CDR3 reads TGTGCCACCAGTGATTTAGGGACAGGACCCCAGCATTTT.

This clone appeared a few times. This chain joins TRBV5-1 and TRBJ2-7, with TRBD1 identical over 10 bases. The J segment lost 5 bases and the V segment lost 2 bases, leaving 7 bases of the junction unmatched. The CDR3 loop spans 15 amino acids. Per the germline V gene, CDR1 is SGHRS and CDR2 is YFSETQ. The CDR3 sequence is CASSFHGTGVNEQYF. The DNA of the CDR3 is TGCGCCAGCAGCTTCCACGGGACAGGGGTGAACGAGCAGTACTTC.

This rearrangement joins TRBV28 to TRBJ2-5; D not resolved. Germline CDR1 is MDHEN and CDR2 is SYDVKM. V shed 4 bases and J shed 1 base, with 10 bases lying between them. The CDR3 is 14 residues long. The CDR3 reads CASSSASVQETQYF. CDR3 nucleotides: TGTGCCAGCAGTTCCGCATCAGTCCAAGAGACCCAGTACTTC.

The chain carries TRBV5-1 and TRBJ1-1; D is perhaps TRBD1 (5 bases). Germline CDR1 is SGHRS and CDR2 is YFSETQ. CDR3 length equals 13 residues. Trimming removed 0 bases from V and 3 bases from J, with 6 bases in between. The CDR3 region has the DNA TGCGCCAGCAGCTTGGGACAGTACACTGAAGCTTTCTTT. This translates into CASSLGQYTEAFF.

V gene TRBV9 combines with J gene TRBJ1-1, with D possibly TRBD1 on 5 matching bases. Trimming cost V 2 bases and J 0 bases, with 11 bases left between them. CDR3 length equals 15 residues. Germline V gene lookup returns CDR1 SGDLS and CDR2 YYNGEE. CDR3 residues: CASSVGGMLNTEAFF. The CDR3 DNA follows: TGTGCCAGCAGCGTCGGGGGTATGTTGAACACTGAAGCTTTCTTT.

The V call is TRBV28, the J call TRBJ2-7, with 7 bases lining up with TRBD1. Germline assignment: CDR1 MDHEN and CDR2 SYDVKM. The V gene end was trimmed by 5 bases and the J gene end by 2 bases; junction bases not matched to a gene: 15. The CDR3 is made up of 17 amino acids. CDR3 in amino acids: CASSLTLRGTVAYEQYF. The DNA for the CDR3 is TGTGCCAGCAGTCTTACCCTGAGGGGGACAGTCGCCTACGAGCAGTACTTC.

The DNA for the CDR3 is TGCGCCAGCATTCCGGGAGGTTATTCGAACACTGAAGCTTTCTTT. Its translation is CASIPGGYSNTEAFF. The V gene is TRBV5-1, the J gene TRBJ1-1; unclear D gene. Trimming removed 6 bases at V and 1 base at J, with 16 bases between. Germline CDR1 is SGHRS and CDR2 is YFSETQ. The CDR3 length is 15 residues.

The chain couples TRBV2 to TRBJ1-2, with no clear D. Trimming removed 6 bases at V and 4 bases at J, with 12 bases between. Germline assignment: CDR1 SNHLY and CDR2 FYNNEI. This CDR3 contains 13 residues. DNA of the CDR3: TGTGCCAGCAGCGTAACGGGTAGCTATGGCTACACCTTC. Translation gives CASSVTGSYGYTF.

The chain uses TRBV7-8 and TRBJ2-7, with D tentatively TRBD2 (5 bases). Germline assignment: CDR1 SGHVS and CDR2 FQNEAQ. V gave up 2 bases and J gave up 4 bases, with 12 bases separating them. CDR3 length: 14 residues. CDR3 loop: CASSLRGGFYEQYF. CDR3 DNA: TGTGCCAGCAGCTTAAGAGGAGGTTTTTACGAGCAGTACTTC.